The rows below give T cell receptor beta chains drawn from one sample of a study of cytotoxic CD8 clonotypes in ibrutinib-treated CLL. TCRdb's table, derived via immunoSEQ multiplex PCR, lists solely in-frame clones and lacks some. The sample has around 160,000 clones; 70% to 85% are singletons. The sample in question was PBMCs, obtained after 12 months of ibrutinib treatment. The receptors shown here come from a human donor with chronic lymphocytic leukemia. The CDR3 runs from the conserved cysteine through the conserved F or W. D genes are given only for firm matches. Clone size is not always given. Where it is, it says once, few, many or a class for expanded clones.

V gene	clone size	J gene	D gene	CDR3 DNA	CDR3 protein
TRBV5-8	.	TRBJ1-5	TRBD1	TGTGCCAGCAGCTGGGACAGGGATCAGCCCCAGCATTTT	CASSWDRDQPQHF
TRBV7-9	few	TRBJ2-5	.	TGTGCCAGCAGCCCATTCAGTGAGACCCAGTACTTC	CASSPFSETQYF
TRBV6-5	.	TRBJ1-1	TRBD1	TGTGCCAGCAGTCCCGGGACAGGGGTGACTGAAGCTTTCTTT	CASSPGTGVTEAFF
TRBV5-5	.	TRBJ2-7	TRBD1	TGTGCCAGCAGCTTGGAAGACAGGGAAACCTACGAGCAGTACTTC	CASSLEDRETYEQYF
TRBV5-6	.	TRBJ2-7	.	TGTGCCAGCAGCCAAGACGAAACTAGTTTCTACGAGCAGTACTTC	CASSQDETSFYEQYF
TRBV4-1	.	TRBJ2-6	.	TGCGCCAGCAGCCAAGATACAGAGACCTCTGGGGCCAACGTCCTGACTTTC	CASSQDTETSGANVLTF
TRBV9	.	TRBJ2-5	TRBD2	TGTGCCAGCAGCCGGGGGGGCCTGGACGGCCAAGAGACCCAGTACTTC	CASSRGGLDGQETQYF
TRBV5-1	.	TRBJ1-2	.	TGCGCCAGCAGTGGGGAGGGCGCCGGCTACACCTTC	CASSGEGAGYTF
TRBV9	.	TRBJ1-2	TRBD1	TGTGCCAGCAGCGTTACACTGACAGGGGATGGCTACACCTTC	CASSVTLTGDGYTF
TRBV7-2	.	TRBJ1-4	.	TGTGCCAGCAGCCGGGGGGGCCAGGGCGGTGAAAAACTGTTTTTT	CASSRGGQGGEKLFF
TRBV28	.	TRBJ2-2	.	TGTGCCAGCAGTTTGGGAGGTTCAAGGAGCGGGGAGCTGTTTTTT	CASSLGGSRSGELFF
TRBV7-2	.	TRBJ2-3	TRBD2	TGTGCCAGCAGCCTAATGGGACTAGCGGGGGGGCGAAGAACAGATACGCAGTATTTT	CASSLMGLAGGRRTDTQYF
TRBV27	.	TRBJ2-7	.	TGTGCCAGCAGTTTATCGCTCGGTCCCTACTACGAGCAGTACTTC	CASSLSLGPYYEQYF
TRBV28	.	TRBJ2-7	TRBD2	TGTGCCAGCAGTTCGGGACTAGCGGAACGGGAGTACTTC	CASSSGLAEREYF
TRBV7-2	.	TRBJ1-1	.	TGTGCCAGCAGCTTTTTCAGGGGTTGGGGTGAAGCTTTCTTT	CASSFFRGWGEAFF
TRBV4-2	.	TRBJ1-6	.	TGTGCCAGCAGCCAAGAGTCGGAAAATTCACCCCTCCACTTT	CASSQESENSPLHF
TRBV19	.	TRBJ1-2	TRBD1	TGTGCCAGTAGAACCGGGACAGGGTATTCGGTGAGCTATGGCTACACCTTC	CASRTGTGYSVSYGYTF
TRBV2	.	TRBJ1-5	.	TGTGCCAGCAGTGATAGGGGATTCTCTGGCAATCAGCCCCAGCATTTT	CASSDRGFSGNQPQHF
TRBV5-1	.	TRBJ2-7	TRBD1	TGCGCCAGCAGCCAAACCGGGACAGGGGTCGAGCAGTACTTC	CASSQTGTGVEQYF
TRBV19	.	TRBJ2-7	.	TGTGCCAGTAGCTCATCTACCCTCGGGGCATACGAGCAGTACTTC	CASSSSTLGAYEQYF
TRBV2	once	TRBJ2-1	TRBD2	TGTGCCAGCGCCGGGAGGGTAGAGCAGTTCTTC	CASAGRVEQFF
TRBV19	.	TRBJ2-2	.	TGTGCCACCGCGAGAGACACCGGGGAGCTGTTTTTT	CATARDTGELFF
TRBV9	.	TRBJ2-1	TRBD2	TGTGCCAGCAGCGTAGGCCCTAGCGGGTTGAATGAGCAGTTCTTC	CASSVGPSGLNEQFF
TRBV5-1	few	TRBJ1-4	.	TGCGCCAGCAGCTTGGAACCGGGAGGGAATGAAAAACTGTTTTTT	CASSLEPGGNEKLFF
TRBV7-4	.	TRBJ1-5	.	TGTGCCAGCAGCCCGGGGCCCCTAAAACCCCAGCATTTT	CASSPGPLKPQHF
TRBV19	once	TRBJ1-1	.	TGTGCCAGTAGTGCTTGGACAGAAATGAACACTGAAGCTTTCTTT	CASSAWTEMNTEAFF
TRBV19	.	TRBJ2-2	.	TGTGCCAGTGCCACAGGTACCAACACCGGGGAGCTGTTTTTT	CASATGTNTGELFF
TRBV18	.	TRBJ2-5	.	TGTGCCAGCTCACCACCTTGGGCCAAAAGGGAAAAGGGTCAAGAGACCCAGTACTTC	CASSPPWAKREKGQETQYF
TRBV30	many	TRBJ2-2	.	TGTGCCTGGAGTGTACAGACCGCGAACACCGGGGAGCTGTTTTTT	CAWSVQTANTGELFF
TRBV5-1	.	TRBJ2-7	.	TGCGCCAGCAGCTTGGTGGGATCTTCATCCTTTGAGCAGTACTTC	CASSLVGSSSFEQYF
TRBV7-3	.	TRBJ2-5	.	TGTGCCAGCAGCAGGAGGGGCCAAGAGACCCAGTACTTC	CASSRRGQETQYF
TRBV7-9	.	TRBJ1-1	.	TGTGCCAGCAGCTTGGGCCTAACTTCGGACACAATGAACACTGAAGCTTTCTTT	CASSLGLTSDTMNTEAFF
TRBV19	.	TRBJ1-2	.	TGTGCCAGTAGTATCCAGAGGGGCCCCCGGGGGAACTATGGCTACACCTTC	CASSIQRGPRGNYGYTF
TRBV5-4	.	TRBJ2-7	.	TGTGCCAGCAGCTTTGAGATTACCTACGAGCAGTACTTC	CASSFEITYEQYF
TRBV6-4	.	TRBJ2-2	.	TGTGCCAGCATTGGAATGGCCGCACGCACCGGGGAGCTGTTTTTT	CASIGMAARTGELFF
TRBV28	.	TRBJ2-7	.	TGTGCCAGCAGTTTGACTGCCCTGGGGACCTACGAGCAGTACTTC	CASSLTALGTYEQYF
TRBV5-1	.	TRBJ2-2	TRBD2	TGCGCCAGCAGCTGGGCAGCGGGGGCCAAGGGCACCGGGGAGCTGTTTTTT	CASSWAAGAKGTGELFF
TRBV7-8	few	TRBJ2-5	.	TGTGCCAGCAGCTTATGGCGGGACTCGAAAGAGACCCAGTACTTC	CASSLWRDSKETQYF
TRBV14	.	TRBJ2-7	.	TGTGCCAGCAGCCAAGTGGAATACGAGCAGTACTTC	CASSQVEYEQYF
TRBV28	.	TRBJ1-3	.	TGTGCCAGCAGTTCCCAGTTGGCGGGCGGCTCTGGAAACACCATATATTTT	CASSSQLAGGSGNTIYF
TRBV30	few	TRBJ1-6	.	TGTGCCTGGAGTGGCCTCCTTCCCCTCCACTTT	CAWSGLLPLHF
TRBV21-1	.	TRBJ2-7	.	TGTGCCAGCAGCAAAGACAGATACCGTAACTACGAGCAGTACTTC	CASSKDRYRNYEQYF
TRBV5-5	.	TRBJ2-3	TRBD1	TGTGCCAGCAGTCTACCAGGGGGCCCCACAGATACGCAGTATTTT	CASSLPGGPTDTQYF
TRBV6-5	.	TRBJ2-3	.	TGTGCCAGCAGGTGGGACTGGAGCACAGATACGCAGTATTTT	CASRWDWSTDTQYF
TRBV10-3	.	TRBJ1-1	.	TGTGCCATCGGAGGGCAGATGAACACTGAAGCTTTCTTT	CAIGGQMNTEAFF
TRBV6-5	.	TRBJ2-1	TRBD1	TGTGCCAGCAGGGGACAGGTATTTGAGCAGTTCTTC	CASRGQVFEQFF
TRBV19	many	TRBJ2-6	.	TGTGCCAGTAACCCAGACGGTTATTCTGGGGCCAACGTCCTGACTTTC	CASNPDGYSGANVLTF
TRBV19	.	TRBJ2-1	TRBD1	TGTGCCAGTAGTCTTACCGGGACAGGATACAATGAGCAGTTCTTC	CASSLTGTGYNEQFF
TRBV7-2	.	TRBJ1-3	.	TGTGCCAGCAGCGCAGAGAGGGAGAGGTTGAACACCATATATTTT	CASSAERERLNTIYF
TRBV28	.	TRBJ2-7	.	TGTGCCAGCAGTCCCCGGGACAACTCCTACGAGCAGTACTTC	CASSPRDNSYEQYF
TRBV29-1	.	TRBJ2-3	TRBD1	TGCAGCGTCGAAAGGACAGGGGACCACACAGATACGCAGTATTTT	CSVERTGDHTDTQYF
TRBV5-1	few	TRBJ2-7	.	TGCGCCAGCAGCTTGGACGCGGGACAGACATCGGAGCAGTACTTC	CASSLDAGQTSEQYF
TRBV28	.	TRBJ1-2	TRBD1	TGTGCCAGCAGCATGACAGGGGGCTATGGCTACACCTTC	CASSMTGGYGYTF